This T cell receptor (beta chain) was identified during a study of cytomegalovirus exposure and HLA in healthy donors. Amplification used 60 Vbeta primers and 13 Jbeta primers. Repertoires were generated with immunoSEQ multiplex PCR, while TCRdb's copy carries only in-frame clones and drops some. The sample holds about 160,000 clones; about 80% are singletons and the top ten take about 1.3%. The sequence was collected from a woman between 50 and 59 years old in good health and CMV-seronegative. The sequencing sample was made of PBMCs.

The CDR3 is CATSVDPGGNQPQHF. DNA of the CDR3: TGCGCCACTTCAGTTGACCCGGGTGGTAATCAGCCCCAGCATTTT. V usage is TRBV4-1 and J usage is TRBJ1-5; D is ambiguous. The CDR3 runs 15 residues. With 10 bases removed from V and 4 bases from J, the gap between germline ends came to 20 bases. Germline V gene lookup returns CDR1 MGHRA and CDR2 YSYEKL.